Sequencing of this TCR beta chain was carried out in a study of T cells after yellow fever vaccination. The authors made TCR cDNA by 5'RACE template switching, adding a universal primer site and UMIs. A single record per CDR3 protein comes from TCRdb applying MiXCR to the 5' RACE reads. The sample gives under 550,000 distinct CDR3 sequences, less than 25% of which show up once; about a sixth is in the top ten. With 4 bases clipped from V and 1 base from J, the junction kept 9 bases outside the gene matches. The CDR3 runs 17 residues. The germline V gene encodes CDR1 SGHAT and CDR2 FQNNGV. The chain joins TRBV11-2 to TRBJ1-1; 10 bases map to TRBD1. The source is a man younger than 30 who received the YFV17D yellow fever vaccine. Sequenced here: PBMCs, sampled around 3 weeks after the first yellow fever vaccination. The DNA for the CDR3 is TGTGCCAGCAGCTATAGAGACAGGGGGCTACAGAACACTGAAGCTTTCTTT. Protein product: CASSYRDRGLQNTEAFF.